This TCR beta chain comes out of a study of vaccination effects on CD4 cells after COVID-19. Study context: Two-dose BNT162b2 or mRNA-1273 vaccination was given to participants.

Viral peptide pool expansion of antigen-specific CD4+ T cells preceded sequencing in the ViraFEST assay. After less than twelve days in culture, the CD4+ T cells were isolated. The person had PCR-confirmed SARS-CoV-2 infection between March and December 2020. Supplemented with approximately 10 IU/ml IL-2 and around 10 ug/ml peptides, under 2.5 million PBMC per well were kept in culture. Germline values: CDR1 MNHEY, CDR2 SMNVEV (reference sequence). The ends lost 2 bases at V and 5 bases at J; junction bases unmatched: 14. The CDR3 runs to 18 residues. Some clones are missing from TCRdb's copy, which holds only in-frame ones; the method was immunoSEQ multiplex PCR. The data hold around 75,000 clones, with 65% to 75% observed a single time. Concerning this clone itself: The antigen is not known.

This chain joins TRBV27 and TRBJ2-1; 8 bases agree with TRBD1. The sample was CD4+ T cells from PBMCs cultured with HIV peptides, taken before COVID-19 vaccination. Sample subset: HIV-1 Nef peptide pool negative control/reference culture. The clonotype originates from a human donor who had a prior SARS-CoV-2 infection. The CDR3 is CASSLKGRDRGRNNEQFF. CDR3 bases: TGTGCCAGCAGTTTAAAAGGACGAGACAGGGGAAGGAACAATGAGCAGTTCTTC.